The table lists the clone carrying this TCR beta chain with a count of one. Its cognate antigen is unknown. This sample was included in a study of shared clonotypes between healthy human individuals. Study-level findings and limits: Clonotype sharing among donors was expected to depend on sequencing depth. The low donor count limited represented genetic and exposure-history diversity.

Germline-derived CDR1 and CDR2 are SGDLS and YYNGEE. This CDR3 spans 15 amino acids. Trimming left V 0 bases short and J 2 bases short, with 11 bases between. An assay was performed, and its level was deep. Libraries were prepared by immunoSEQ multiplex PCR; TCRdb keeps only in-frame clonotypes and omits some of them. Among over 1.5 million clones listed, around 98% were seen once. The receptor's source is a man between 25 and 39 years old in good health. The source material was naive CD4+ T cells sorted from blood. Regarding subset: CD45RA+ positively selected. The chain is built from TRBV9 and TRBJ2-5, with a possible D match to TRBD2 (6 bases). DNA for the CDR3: TGTGCCAGCAGCGTAGGTATAGCGGTGCAAGAGACCCAGTACTTC. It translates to CASSVGIAVQETQYF.